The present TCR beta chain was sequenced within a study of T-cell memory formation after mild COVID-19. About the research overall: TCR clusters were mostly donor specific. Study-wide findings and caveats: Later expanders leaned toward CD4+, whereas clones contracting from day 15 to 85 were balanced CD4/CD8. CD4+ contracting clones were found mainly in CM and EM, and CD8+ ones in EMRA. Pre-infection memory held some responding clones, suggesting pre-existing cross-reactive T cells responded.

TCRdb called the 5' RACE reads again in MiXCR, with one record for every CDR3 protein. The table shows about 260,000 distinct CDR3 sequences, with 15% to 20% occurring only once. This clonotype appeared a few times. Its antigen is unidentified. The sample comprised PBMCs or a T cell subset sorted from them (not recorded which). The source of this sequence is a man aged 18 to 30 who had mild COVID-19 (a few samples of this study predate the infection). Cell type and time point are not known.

The CDR3 loop reads CASSLQGGLSEAFF. CDR3 nucleotides: TGTGCCAGCAGCTTACAGGGGGGTCTCTCTGAAGCTTTCTTT. The V call is TRBV12-3 or TRBV12-4, the J call TRBJ1-1, with 8 nucleotides matching TRBD1. The CDR3 is 14 amino acids. V lost 6 bases, J lost 6 bases, and 9 bases stayed unmatched.